A single sample gave rise to the 11 T cell receptor beta chains below, sequenced in a study of shared T cell receptors in the human thymus (dated by TCRdb to about 2021). Library preparation employed the immunoSEQ multiplex PCR assay. Not all clones reach the TCRdb copy of this immuneACCESS table, which keeps in-frame sequences only. Checked studies attribute under half of the gap to unresolved V genes and leave the rest unexplained. This sample comprises over 450,000 clones, about 84% of them detected only once. The ten largest clones take up more than 0.01% of the sample. These same records also appear under a second study, on human thymus T cells.

The sequenced sample was thymocytes. All receptors derive from a boy in the first two years of life with a congenital heart defect. Donor details come from another sample of the same person, matched by shared clones.

The rearrangement links TRBV19 to TRBJ1-5; 8 positions match TRBD1. The germline gives CDR1 LNHDA, CDR2 SQIVND (reference sequence). The CDR3 sequence is 15 residues long. With V trimmed by 6 bases and J by 4 bases, 8 bases remained unmatched. The CDR3, as DNA: TGTGCCAGTAGCAGACAGGGGAGGGGGAATCAGCCCCAGCATTTT. It specifies CASSRQGRGNQPQHF.

The genes are TRBV7-2 and TRBJ2-1; D is perhaps TRBD1 (6 bases). The length of the CDR3 is 16 residues. Trimming removed 5 bases at V and 0 bases at J, with 14 bases between. Germline V gene sequence: CDR1 SGHTA, CDR2 FQGNSA. DNA for the CDR3: TGTGCCAGCAGCCCTGGACAGTTCAGCTCCTACAATGAGCAGTTCTTC. This gives the protein CASSPGQFSSYNEQFF.

The rearrangement uses TRBV9 and TRBJ2-4, with D possibly being TRBD2 (5 bases). Trimming pared 0 bases from V and 5 bases from J, leaving 9 bases between. CDR3 length equals 14 residues. Germline V gene lookup returns CDR1 SGDLS and CDR2 YYNGEE. The DNA for the CDR3 is TGTGCCAGCAGCGTAGGACTAAGTCAAAACATTCAGTACTTC. Its protein product is CASSVGLSQNIQYF.

The gene calls are TRBV6-6 and TRBJ1-1; no clear D gene. The CDR3 totals 16 residues. V dropped 8 bases and J dropped 4 bases, with 23 bases sitting between them. Germline lookup yields CDR1 MNHNY and CDR2 SVGAGI (reference sequence). DNA for the CDR3: TGTGCCAGCGGCCTTACGTTAGAGGAGGGCGGCACTGAAGCTTTCTTT. This translates into CASGLTLEEGGTEAFF.

The rearrangement uses TRBV5-5 and TRBJ1-2; a weak D match, TRBD1 (6 bases). Germline CDR1 SGHKS, CDR2 YYEKEE (reference sequence). Trimming shortened V by 4 bases and J by 2 bases, and 15 bases separated the two germline ends. The length of the CDR3 is 15 residues. The CDR3 loop reads CASSPGGQPNYGYTF. CDR3 DNA: TGTGCCAGCAGCCCGGGAGGACAGCCCAACTATGGCTACACCTTC. Full variable domain (remainder filled in from reference TRBV5-5 and TRBJ1-2): DAGVTQSPTHLIKTRGQQVTLRCSPISGHKSVSWYQQVLGQGPQFIFQYYEKEERGRGNFPDRFSARQFPNYSSELNVNALLLGDSALYLCASSPGGQPNYGYTFGSGTRLTVV.

This clone was detected once. The V call is TRBV6-6, the J call TRBJ2-1; 7 bases line up with TRBD2. V was pared by 6 bases and J by 8 bases, with 16 bases of the junction left unmatched. The CDR3 has 16 residues. Per the germline V gene, CDR1 is MNHNY and CDR2 is SVGAGI (reference sequence). CDR3 protein: CASRFTSELGTYEQFF. CDR3 nucleotide sequence: TGTGCCAGCAGGTTTACTAGCGAGTTAGGGACGTATGAGCAGTTCTTC.

V and J are TRBV7-6 and TRBJ1-4; 7 nucleotides match TRBD1. Trimming cost V 8 bases and J 12 bases; bases outside gene matches: 6. The CDR3 is made up of 11 amino acids. Germline loops: CDR1 SGHVS, CDR2 FNYEAQ. CDR3 sequence reads: CASGQAGELFF. CDR3 coding DNA: TGTGCCAGCGGACAGGCCGGGGAACTGTTTTTT.

J is TRBJ1-2 and V is TRBV27; a possible D gene is TRBD1 (6 bases). The CDR3 has 14 residues. Germline CDR1 is MNHEY and CDR2 is SMNVEV (reference sequence). Trimming removed 6 bases at V and 5 bases at J, with 16 bases between. This chain's CDR3 is CASRRPQQGYGYTF. The CDR3 region has the DNA TGTGCCAGCAGGCGCCCGCAACAGGGTTATGGCTACACCTTC.

This clone was counted only a few times. The chain employs TRBV4-3 and TRBJ2-5; perhaps TRBD2 as D (5 bases). Per the germline V gene, CDR1 is LGHNA and CDR2 is YSLEER. This CDR3 has 14 residues. V lost 0 bases, J lost 5 bases, and 10 bases lay in between. The CDR3 loop reads CASSQEVGGETQYF. As DNA, the CDR3 is TGCGCCAGCAGCCAAGAGGTGGGCGGGGAGACCCAGTACTTC.

The V and J genes are TRBV4-3 and TRBJ2-2, with 9 bases fitting TRBD1. The CDR3 has 15 amino acids. V was pared by 4 bases and J by 6 bases, with 6 bases of the junction left unmatched. Germline CDR1 is LGHNA and CDR2 is YSLEER. CDR3 bases: TGCGCCAGCAGCCCCGGGACAGGGTCGTCCGGGGAGCTGTTTTTT. Amino acid sequence: CASSPGTGSSGELFF.

The rearrangement uses TRBV11-2 and TRBJ2-7; 9 nucleotides align to TRBD2. Germline V gene lookup returns CDR1 SGHAT and CDR2 FQNNGV. The CDR3 has 12 amino acids. V shed 6 bases, J shed 12 bases, and the junction held 9 bases outside the gene matches. As DNA, the CDR3 is TGTGCCAGCAGGCCTAGGAGCGGGGGGCCGTACTTC. It yields the protein CASRPRSGGPYF. Together with reference TRBV11-2 and TRBJ2-7, the CDR3 gives the full variable domain: EAGVAQSPRYKIIEKRQSVAFWCNPISGHATLYWYQQILGQGPKLLIQFQNNGVVDDSQLPKDRFSAERLKGVDSTLKIQPAKLEDSAVYLCASRPRSGGPYFGPGTRLTVT.